A selection of T cell receptor beta chains follows, all from one sample in a study of shared clonotypes between healthy human individuals. This table comes from immunoSEQ multiplex PCR, and its TCRdb copy is limited to in-frame clones, with some not included. This table has some 2,100,000 clones, about 93% appearing once. The sample taken for sequencing was naive CD8+ T cells from PBMCs. Every receptor here comes from a man between 18 and 35 years old in good health. Some clones in this sample may be carry-over from other donors' samples. Each CDR3 is given with its conserved first and last residue. A D gene is named only where the DNA matches it firmly.

J: TRBJ2-5
D: .
V: TRBV19
CDR3: CASSVGIQETQYF
DNA: TGTGCCAGTAGTGTCGGAATCCAAGAGACCCAGTACTTC

J: TRBJ2-3
D: .
V: TRBV29-1
CDR3: CSVATGRNTQYF
DNA: TGCAGCGTGGCAACAGGGAGGAATACGCAGTATTTT

J: TRBJ2-7
D: .
V: TRBV7-6
CDR3: CASSLKLAREQYF
DNA: TGTGCCAGCAGCTTAAAACTAGCTCGAGAGCAGTACTTC

J: TRBJ2-3
D: TRBD2
V: TRBV9
CDR3: CASGFQREAYSTDTQYF
DNA: TGTGCCAGCGGGTTTCAGCGGGAGGCCTATTCGACAGATACGCAGTATTTT

J: TRBJ2-2
D: TRBD2
V: TRBV28
CDR3: CASSLWSSGMEGELFF
DNA: TGTGCCAGCAGTTTATGGTCTAGCGGGATGGAGGGGGAGCTGTTTTTT

J: TRBJ2-7
D: .
V: TRBV5-8
CDR3: CASSLGPGQYF
DNA: TGTGCCAGCAGCTTGGGTCCGGGGCAGTACTTC

J: TRBJ2-3
D: TRBD2
V: TRBV7-2
CDR3: CASSLGLAGKGDTQYF
DNA: TGTGCCAGCAGCTTAGGCCTAGCGGGAAAGGGAGATACGCAGTATTTT

J: TRBJ1-1
D: .
V: TRBV27
CDR3: CASSLDAGSTEAFF
DNA: TGTGCCAGCAGTTTAGATGCAGGGAGTACTGAAGCTTTCTTT

J: TRBJ1-4
D: .
V: TRBV27
CDR3: CASSLSGGRKLFF
DNA: TGTGCCAGCAGTTTAAGTGGGGGGAGAAAACTGTTTTTT

J: TRBJ1-1
D: TRBD1
V: TRBV7-9
CDR3: CASSIAFGQGSNTEAFF
DNA: TGTGCCAGCAGCATTGCCTTCGGACAGGGGTCCAACACTGAAGCTTTCTTT

J: TRBJ2-7
D: .
V: TRBV7-2
CDR3: CASSQGGFDYEQYF
DNA: TGTGCCAGCAGCCAGGGGGGTTTCGACTACGAGCAGTACTTC

J: TRBJ2-1
D: TRBD1
V: TRBV9
CDR3: CASSVGTATWNEQFF
DNA: TGTGCCAGCAGCGTCGGGACAGCTACTTGGAATGAGCAGTTCTTC